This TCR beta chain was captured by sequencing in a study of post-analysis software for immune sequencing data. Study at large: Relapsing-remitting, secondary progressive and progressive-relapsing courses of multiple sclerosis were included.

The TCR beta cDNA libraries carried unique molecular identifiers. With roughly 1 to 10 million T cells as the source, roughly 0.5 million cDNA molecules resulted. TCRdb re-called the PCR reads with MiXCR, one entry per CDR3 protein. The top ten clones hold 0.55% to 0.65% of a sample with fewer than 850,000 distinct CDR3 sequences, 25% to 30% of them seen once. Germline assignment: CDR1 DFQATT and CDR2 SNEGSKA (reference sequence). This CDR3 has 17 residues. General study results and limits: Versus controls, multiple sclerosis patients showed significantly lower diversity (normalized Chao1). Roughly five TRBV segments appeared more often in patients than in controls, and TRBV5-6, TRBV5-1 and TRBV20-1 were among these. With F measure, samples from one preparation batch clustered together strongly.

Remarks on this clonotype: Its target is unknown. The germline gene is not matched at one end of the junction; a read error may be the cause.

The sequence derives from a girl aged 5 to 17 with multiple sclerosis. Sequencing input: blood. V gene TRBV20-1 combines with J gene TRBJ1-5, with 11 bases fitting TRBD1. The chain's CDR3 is CSAPDRGPLNSNQLQHF. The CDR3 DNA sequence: TGCAGTGCTCCGGACAGGGGGCCCCTTAATAGCAATCAGCTCCAGCATTTT.